The present T cell receptor beta chain was sequenced within a study of PD-L1 blockade in urothelial cancer. Study background: The year 2014 saw patients start atezolizumab, 1,200 mg intravenously every 3 weeks.

The CDR3 has 15 amino acids. Germline loops: CDR1 SGHTA, CDR2 FQGNSA. A remark on this clone: The junction and the germline gene differ at one end; a read error may be behind it.

The table came from immunoSEQ multiplex PCR; TCRdb's copy has only in-frame clones and leaves some out. Here the sample spans under 50,000 clones, approximately 92% being singletons. Locally advanced or metastatic urothelial carcinoma affected all patients. Every patient provided from 1 to 8 samples, collected pretreatment and on-treatment. The material sequenced was PBMCs, taken around atezolizumab (anti-PD-L1) treatment. The chain recombines TRBV7-2 with TRBJ2-2; 10 nucleotides match TRBD2. The source of this sequence is a man between 65 and 85 years old with urothelial cancer. The CDR3 reads CASSLAGAGTGELFF. The CDR3 DNA follows: TGTGCCAGCAGCCTAGCGGGAGCGGGCACCGGGGAGCTGTTTTTT.